The rows below give T cell receptor beta chains drawn from one sample of a study of blood T cells in healthy people across ages. MiXCR was run by TCRdb on the 5' RACE reads, yielding one entry per CDR3 protein. The sample lists about 380,000 distinct CDR3 sequences; 45% to 65% were seen once. Material for sequencing was blood. These receptor sequences come from a man in his fifties or sixties in good health. CDR3s include the opening cysteine and the closing phenylalanine or tryptophan. Each record gives: V gene, J gene, clone size, D gene, CDR3 DNA, CDR3 protein. The D gene is left open where the match is weak. The size entry is marked missing in some rows and otherwise reads once, few, many or a size class.

TRBV12-3/TRBV12-4	TRBJ2-7	-	TRBD1	TGTGCCAGCAGCCGGGGACAGGGGGCATACGAGCAGTACTTC	CASSRGQGAYEQYF
TRBV6-4	TRBJ2-1	-	TRBD2	TGTGCCAGCACCAACGGGGCGGGGGGCAATGAGCAGTTCTTC	CASTNGAGGNEQFF
TRBV2	TRBJ1-2	once	-	TGTGCCAGCAGGAGGGACGGTAACTATGGCTACACCTTC	CASRRDGNYGYTF
TRBV11-3	TRBJ2-2	-	-	TGTGCCAGCAGCCCTCGGGGTAGCGGAACCGGGGAGCTGTTTTTT	CASSPRGSGTGELFF
TRBV6-4	TRBJ2-3	few	TRBD2	TGTGCCAGCAGTGACGGCAGCGGGGACACAGATACGCAGTATTTT	CASSDGSGDTDTQYF
TRBV3-1	TRBJ2-7	-	-	TGTGCCAGCGCACGGTCTGGGCAGTCCTACGAGCAGTACTTC	CASARSGQSYEQYF
TRBV20-1	TRBJ1-6	few	TRBD1	TGCAGTGCTCAAGGGTCCCGACAGGGTTATTTCCCCCTCCACTTT	CSAQGSRQGYFPLHF
TRBV7-2	TRBJ2-4	many	-	TGTGCCAGCAGCCGTGAGGGAGCGGGAGCCAAAAACATTCAGTACTTC	CASSREGAGAKNIQYF
TRBV19	TRBJ2-7	-	TRBD1	TGTGCCAGTAGTGTGCGGGACAGGGTAGGGCCCTACGAGCAGTACTTC	CASSVRDRVGPYEQYF
TRBV28	TRBJ2-7	few	TRBD1	TGTGCCAGCAGTCCAGGGGGCCATGAGCAGTACTTC	CASSPGGHEQYF
TRBV12-3/TRBV12-4	TRBJ2-5	-	TRBD2	TGTGCCAGCAGCTGGGCGGGAGTGGCAGAGACCCAGTACTTC	CASSWAGVAETQYF
TRBV18	TRBJ2-1	-	-	TGTGCCAGCTCAGGGAGCTCCTACAATGAGCAGTTCTTC	CASSGSSYNEQFF
TRBV28	TRBJ2-4	-	-	TGTGCCAGCACCGTGGGGGCTAGACCCAAAAACATTCAGTACTTC	CASTVGARPKNIQYF
TRBV20-1	TRBJ2-7	-	-	TGCAGCGCAACGACCAGGGTAGAGCGGTACGAGCAGTACTTC	CSATTRVERYEQYF
TRBV6-2/TRBV6-3	TRBJ1-5	few	-	TGTGCCAGCAGTGGGGCCATCTATAGCAATCAGCCCCAGCATTTT	CASSGAIYSNQPQHF
TRBV9	TRBJ2-3	-	TRBD2	TGTGCCAGCAGCGCACGACTAGCGGGAGGGCCCCAGTATTTT	CASSARLAGGPQYF
TRBV12-3/TRBV12-4	TRBJ1-2	-	-	TGTGCCAGCAGTTCCCGGGGAAGGGGCAACTATGGCTACACCTTC	CASSSRGRGNYGYTF
TRBV7-9	TRBJ1-1	-	TRBD1	TGTGCCAGCAGCCCCGGGACAGGGGAAGGGAACACTGAAGCTTTCTTT	CASSPGTGEGNTEAFF
TRBV20-1	TRBJ1-3	-	-	TGCAGTGCTAGAGTTCCTGGAAACACCATATATTTT	CSARVPGNTIYF